This T cell receptor (beta chain) came from a study of blood T cells in healthy people across ages. Findings and caveats of the study: Unknown CMV status may confound age-related changes in expanded clones.

The CDR3 has 14 amino acids. V was clipped by 2 bases and J by 8 bases, with 16 bases between them. CDR1 is SGHDT, CDR2 YYEEEE, per germline. Primers used in a second PCR of about 6 to 11 cycles were a sample-barcoded 5' primer and a J-beta primer mix. TCRdb re-called the 5' RACE reads with MiXCR, one entry per CDR3 protein. The table lists about 1.8 million distinct CDR3 sequences, about 49% of them singletons. A word on this clonotype: Its antigen is undetermined.

Researchers collected about 9.7 milliliters of peripheral blood from every single donor. Isolating PBMCs gave at least 6.5 million of these cells per sample. The specimen sequenced was blood. The origin of this receptor is a woman aged 40 to 50 in good health. The V and J genes are TRBV5-6 and TRBJ1-1; D remains ambiguous. This chain's CDR3 is CASSLTLKYFEAFF. DNA for the CDR3: TGTGCCAGCAGCTTAACCCTTAAGTACTTCGAAGCTTTCTTT.